This T cell receptor (beta chain) stems from a study of tumor-infiltrating lymphocytes in primary liver carcinoma. Points on this clonotype: Its antigen is unknown.

Production of TCR beta cDNA used around 460 ng total RNA together with a constant-region primer. Construction of TCR beta libraries relied on three successive nested multiplex PCR rounds employing slightly modified ARM-PCR. Both of the initial two PCR rounds ran for about 9 cycles and employed TRBV1-TRBV30 forward primers alongside a C-beta reverse primer. TCRdb re-called the multiplex PCR reads through MiXCR, storing one row per CDR3 protein. The data show more than 150,000 distinct CDR3 sequences, about 60% seen once. For blood RNA, unsorted whole blood served as the source, and germline DNA was extracted too. The CDR3 length is 19 residues. V gave up 1 base and J gave up 4 bases; unmatched junction bases: 18. Germline V CDR1 and CDR2: SGHRS, YFSETQ. General observations from the study: Less overlap was seen in tumor-adjacent and tumor-blood pairs than in tumor region pairs.

The sequence derives from a man aged 35 to 55 with primary liver carcinoma and hepatitis B virus infection. Sequencing was done on a sample of peripheral blood. The genes are TRBV5-1 and TRBJ2-5; TRBD1 matches 8 bases. The CDR3 bases are TGCGCCAGCAGCTTGAACGCAATGAGGACAGGGATATTGGGAGAGACCCAGTACTTC. Its translation is CASSLNAMRTGILGETQYF.